This TCR beta chain is drawn from a study of cytomegalovirus exposure and HLA in healthy donors. This CDR3 is 15 amino acids long. CDR1 is SNHLY and CDR2 is FYNNEI in the germline V gene. Researchers ran the PCR with 60 Vbeta and 13 Jbeta primers. Method: immunoSEQ multiplex PCR; TCRdb's copy keeps in-frame clones and lacks some. The sample consists of about 70,000 clones, approximately 72% of them appearing once. Sequencing used PBMCs. This receptor was identified in a woman aged 25 to 39 in good health and CMV-seronegative. The chain couples TRBV2 to TRBJ2-5; possible D gene TRBD2, 6 bases. The J call is doubtful: the DNA matches TRBJ2-7 better. The CDR3 nucleotides read TGTGCCAGCAGTGAAGAAGGAGGGAACTCCTACGAGCAGTACTTC. Amino acids: CASSEEGGNSYEQYF.